This entry concerns a single T cell receptor (beta chain). The data belong to a study of spatial heterogeneity in lung cancer. Study details: There were, on average, more than ten raw-read appearances for each unique TCR and UMI combination.

Germline CDR1 MNHEY, CDR2 SMNVEV (reference sequence). The CDR3 sequence is 12 residues long. Time point denoted: blood at routine non-recurrence follow-up after resection. Via MiXCR, TCRdb re-called the 5' RACE reads, giving one row per CDR3 protein. Found here are about 110,000 distinct CDR3 sequences, about a tenth of them singletons; the top ten hold 24%. This sequence joins TRBV27 and TRBJ2-5; D might be TRBD2 (6 bases). This specimen consisted of PBMCs, obtained at follow-up. The TCR comes from a female donor with early-stage non-small cell lung cancer. The DNA for the CDR3 is TGTGTCATCGGGAGTCGCGGAGAGACCCAGTACTTC. Residues: CVIGSRGETQYF.